Listed here are 7 T cell receptor beta chains from one sample, sequenced in a study of cytomegalovirus exposure and HLA in healthy donors. PCR was performed using 60 Vbeta and 13 Jbeta primers. TCRdb keeps only in-frame clones here, not all; method: immunoSEQ multiplex PCR. The sample records about 160,000 clones, roughly 80% being singletons. The source material was PBMCs. The receptors come from a girl between 5 and 17 years old in good health and CMV-seropositive.

This sequence joins TRBV7-6 and TRBJ1-2, with D perhaps TRBD1 (6 bases). This CDR3 spans 16 amino acids. CDR1 and CDR2 from the germline V gene are SGHVS and FNYEAQ. V lost 5 bases to trimming and J lost 0 bases, with 16 bases between them. As DNA, the CDR3 is TGTGCCAGCAGCCTCCCCCAGGGGTCAACTAACTATGGCTACACCTTC. It yields the protein CASSLPQGSTNYGYTF.

CDR3 residues: CASRLGEEAFF. Here the CDR3 DNA reads TGCGCCAGCAGATTGGGAGAGGAAGCTTTCTTT. The V and J genes are TRBV10-2 and TRBJ1-1; D remains ambiguous. V was clipped by 6 bases and J by 8 bases, with 10 bases between them. Germline CDR1 and CDR2: WSHSY and SAAADI. The CDR3 is 11 residues long.

This clone was seen once. The rearrangement links TRBV7-3 to TRBJ2-1; 8 bases are shared with TRBD2. Germline CDR1 and CDR2: SGHTA and FQGTGA. This CDR3 has 17 residues. Trimming took 0 bases from V and 7 from J; bases not matched to a gene: 11. The CDR3 DNA follows: TGTGCCAGCAGCTTAACGTCCGGGGGGGGTCCCTCTAATGAGCAGTTCTTC. Translation gives CASSLTSGGGPSNEQFF.

This chain connects TRBV13 to TRBJ2-7; D is uncertain. Trimming removed 5 bases at V and 3 bases at J, with 8 bases between. Germline V CDR1 and CDR2: PRHDT, FYEKMQ (reference sequence). The CDR3 length is 12 residues. CDR3 sequence (DNA): TGTGCCAGCAGCCAATCCTACTACGAGCAGTACTTC. Its translation is CASSQSYYEQYF. Filled out from reference TRBV13 and TRBJ2-7, the complete variable domain reads AAGVIQSPRHLIKEKRETATLKCYPIPRHDTVYWYQQGPGQDPQFLISFYEKMQSDKGSIPDRFSAQQFSDYHSELNMSSLELGDSALYFCASSQSYYEQYFGPGTRLTVT.

This clone has only one observation. The chain joins TRBV28 to TRBJ2-5; 9 bases fit TRBD1. The CDR3 is 14 amino acids. The trim removed 6 bases at V and 4 bases at J, leaving 6 bases unmatched. Germline V lookup: CDR1 MDHEN, CDR2 SYDVKM. The CDR3 loop is CASREQGALETQYF. CDR3 nucleotide sequence: TGTGCCAGCAGGGAACAGGGGGCTCTAGAGACCCAGTACTTC.

This sequence joins TRBV4-3 and TRBJ2-5, with TRBD2 matching over 11 bases. Germline CDR1 LGHNA, CDR2 YSLEER. The CDR3 covers 16 residues. V lost 4 bases and J lost 0; bases outside the gene matches: 4. The CDR3 region has the DNA TGCGCCAGCAGCCTCCGACTAGCGGGGTACCAAGAGACCCAGTACTTC. It specifies CASSLRLAGYQETQYF.

The V and J genes are TRBV30 and TRBJ2-1, with 7 bases fitting TRBD2. Germline V gene sequence: CDR1 GTSNPN, CDR2 SVGIG (reference sequence). The CDR3 is 15 amino acids. After removal of 1 base from V and 0 bases from J, the junction contained 3 bases not matched to a gene. The CDR3 coding sequence is TGTGCCTGGAGTGCAATAGCGGGCTCCTACAATGAGCAGTTCTTC. This translates into CAWSAIAGSYNEQFF.